The text below deals with one T cell receptor (beta chain). A PCR-confirmed or clinician-diagnosed COVID-19 case had contacted exposed participants within 2 weeks of entry. These data are taken from a study of blood T cell repertoires in COVID-19. Authors' processing steps: Reference gene primer amplification gave nucleated cell count estimates. Here immunoSEQ multiplex PCR was the method, and the copy in TCRdb shows in-frame clones only, minus some. The V and J calls and clone size come from that table; D and trimming were worked out from the DNA. The sample lists roughly 250,000 clones; about four fifths were seen once. V dropped 3 bases and J dropped 7; count of bases not matched to a gene: 9. CDR3 length: 14 residues. Germline loops: CDR1 SGHRS, CDR2 YFSETQ.

This receptor was obtained from a woman in her thirties or forties who had been exposed to COVID-19. J is TRBJ1-2 and V is TRBV5-1; the match to TRBD1 covers 7 bases. The sample consisted of PBMCs or T cells enriched from blood (not recorded which). The CDR3 nucleotides read TGCGCCAGCAGCTCAACAGGGGACGACGCTGGCTACACCTTC. As protein: CASSSTGDDAGYTF.